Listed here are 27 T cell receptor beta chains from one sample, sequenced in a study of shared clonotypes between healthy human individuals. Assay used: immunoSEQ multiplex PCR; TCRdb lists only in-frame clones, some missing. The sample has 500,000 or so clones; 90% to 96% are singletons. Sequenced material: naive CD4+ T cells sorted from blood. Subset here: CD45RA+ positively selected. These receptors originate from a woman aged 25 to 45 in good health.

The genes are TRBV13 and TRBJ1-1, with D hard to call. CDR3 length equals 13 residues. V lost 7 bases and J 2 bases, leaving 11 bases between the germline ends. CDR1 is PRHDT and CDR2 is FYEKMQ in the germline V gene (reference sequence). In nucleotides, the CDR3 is TGTGCCAGCAATGGGCAGGTAAACACTGAAGCTTTCTTT. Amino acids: CASNGQVNTEAFF.

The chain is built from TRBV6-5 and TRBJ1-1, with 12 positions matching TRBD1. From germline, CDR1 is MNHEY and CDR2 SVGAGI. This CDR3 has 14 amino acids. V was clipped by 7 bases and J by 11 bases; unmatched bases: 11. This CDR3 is CASNPPGQGAPAFF. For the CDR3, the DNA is TGTGCCAGCAATCCACCGGGACAGGGGGCTCCGGCTTTCTTT.

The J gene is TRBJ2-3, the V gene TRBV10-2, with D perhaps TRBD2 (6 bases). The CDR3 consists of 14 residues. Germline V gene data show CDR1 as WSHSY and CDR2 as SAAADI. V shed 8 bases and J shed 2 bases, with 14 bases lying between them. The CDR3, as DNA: TGCGCCAGCGGGGTAGGCGGGATCACAGATACGCAGTATTTT. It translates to CASGVGGITDTQYF.

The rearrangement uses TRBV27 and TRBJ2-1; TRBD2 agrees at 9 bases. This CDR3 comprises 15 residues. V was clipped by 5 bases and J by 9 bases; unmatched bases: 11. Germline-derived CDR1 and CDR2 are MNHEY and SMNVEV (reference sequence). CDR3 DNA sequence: TGTGCCAGCAGTCTGACTAGCGGCTGGGACGGTGAGCAGTTCTTC. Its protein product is CASSLTSGWDGEQFF.

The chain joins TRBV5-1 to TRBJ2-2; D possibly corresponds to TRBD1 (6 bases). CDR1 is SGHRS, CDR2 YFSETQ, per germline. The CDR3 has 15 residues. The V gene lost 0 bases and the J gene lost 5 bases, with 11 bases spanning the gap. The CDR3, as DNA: TGCGCCAGCAGCTTGGGGGGCCAGGGGACCGGGGAGCTGTTTTTT. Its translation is CASSLGGQGTGELFF.

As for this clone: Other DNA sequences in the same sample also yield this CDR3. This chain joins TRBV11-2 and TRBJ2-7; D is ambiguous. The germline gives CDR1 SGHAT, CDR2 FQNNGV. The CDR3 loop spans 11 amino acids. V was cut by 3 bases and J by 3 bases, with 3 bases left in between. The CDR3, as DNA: TGTGCCAGCAGCTTCCTCTACGAGCAGTACTTC. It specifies CASSFLYEQYF.

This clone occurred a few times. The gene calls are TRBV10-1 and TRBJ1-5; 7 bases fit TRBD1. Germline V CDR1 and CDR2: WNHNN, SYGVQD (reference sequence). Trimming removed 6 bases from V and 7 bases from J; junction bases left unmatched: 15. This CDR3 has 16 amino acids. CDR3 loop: CASRRGRQGSGQPQHF. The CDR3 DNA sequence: TGCGCCAGCAGGAGGGGACGACAGGGATCAGGGCAGCCCCAGCATTTT.

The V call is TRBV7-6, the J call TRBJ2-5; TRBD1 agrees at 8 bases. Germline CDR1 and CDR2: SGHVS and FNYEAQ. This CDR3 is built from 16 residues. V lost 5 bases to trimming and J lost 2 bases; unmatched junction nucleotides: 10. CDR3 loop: CASSARDRQGQETQYF. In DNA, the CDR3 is TGTGCCAGCAGCGCCCGGGACAGGCAAGGGCAAGAGACCCAGTACTTC. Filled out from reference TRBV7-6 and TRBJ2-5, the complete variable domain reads GAGVSQSPRYKVTKRGQDVALRCDPISGHVSLYWYRQALGQGPEFLTYFNYEAQQDKSGLPNDRFSAERPEGSISTLTIQRTEQRDSAMYRCASSARDRQGQETQYFGPGTRLLVL.

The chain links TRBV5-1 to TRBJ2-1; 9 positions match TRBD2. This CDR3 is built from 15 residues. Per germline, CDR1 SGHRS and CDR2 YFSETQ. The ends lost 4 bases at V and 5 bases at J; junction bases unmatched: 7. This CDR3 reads CASSDSGSTDNEQFF. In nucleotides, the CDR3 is TGCGCCAGCAGCGATAGCGGGAGCACAGACAATGAGCAGTTCTTC.

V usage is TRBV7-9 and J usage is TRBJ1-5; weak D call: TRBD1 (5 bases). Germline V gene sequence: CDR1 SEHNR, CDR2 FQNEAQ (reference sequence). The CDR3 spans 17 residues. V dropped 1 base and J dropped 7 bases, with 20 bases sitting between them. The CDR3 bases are TGTGCCAGCAGCTTAGGATCAGGCGCAGTAGGGGTGCAGCCCCAGCATTTT. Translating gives CASSLGSGAVGVQPQHF.

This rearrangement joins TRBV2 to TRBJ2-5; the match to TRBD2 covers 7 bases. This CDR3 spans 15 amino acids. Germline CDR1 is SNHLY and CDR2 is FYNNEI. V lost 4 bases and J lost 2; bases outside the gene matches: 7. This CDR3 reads CASSGEVAGQETQYF. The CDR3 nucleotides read TGTGCCAGCAGTGGGGAGGTAGCGGGTCAAGAGACCCAGTACTTC.

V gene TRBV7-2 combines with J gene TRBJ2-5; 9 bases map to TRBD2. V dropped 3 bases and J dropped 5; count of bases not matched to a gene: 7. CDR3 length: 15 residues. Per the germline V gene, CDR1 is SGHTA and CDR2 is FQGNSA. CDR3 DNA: TGTGCCAGCAGCTTGGGTAGCGGGAGTACGGAGACCCAGTACTTC. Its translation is CASSLGSGSTETQYF.

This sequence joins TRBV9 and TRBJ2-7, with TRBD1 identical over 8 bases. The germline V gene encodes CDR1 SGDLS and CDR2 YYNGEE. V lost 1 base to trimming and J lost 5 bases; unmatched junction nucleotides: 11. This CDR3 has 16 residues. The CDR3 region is CASSVRPLAGGNEQYF. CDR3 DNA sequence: TGTGCCAGCAGCGTAAGGCCCCTGGCAGGGGGCAACGAGCAGTACTTC.

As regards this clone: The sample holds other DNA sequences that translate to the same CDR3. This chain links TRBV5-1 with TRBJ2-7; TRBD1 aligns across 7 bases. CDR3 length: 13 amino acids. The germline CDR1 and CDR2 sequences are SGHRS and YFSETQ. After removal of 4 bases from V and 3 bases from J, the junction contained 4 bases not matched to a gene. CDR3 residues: CASSLGTDYEQYF. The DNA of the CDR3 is TGCGCCAGCAGCCTCGGGACAGACTACGAGCAGTACTTC.

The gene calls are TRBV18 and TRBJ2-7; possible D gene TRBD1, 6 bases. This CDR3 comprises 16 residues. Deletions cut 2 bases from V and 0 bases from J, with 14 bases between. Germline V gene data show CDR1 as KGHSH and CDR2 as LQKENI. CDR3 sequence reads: CASSPSNTGSSYEQYF. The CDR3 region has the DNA TGTGCCAGCTCACCAAGCAATACAGGGTCCTCCTACGAGCAGTACTTC.

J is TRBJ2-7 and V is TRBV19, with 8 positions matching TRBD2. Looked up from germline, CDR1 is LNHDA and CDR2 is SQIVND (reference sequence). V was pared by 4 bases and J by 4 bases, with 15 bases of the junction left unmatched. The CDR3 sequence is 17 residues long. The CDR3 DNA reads TGTGCCAGTAGTACCCCGGCAGGCGGGGCGGGAGGATACGAGCAGTACTTC. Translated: CASSTPAGGAGGYEQYF.

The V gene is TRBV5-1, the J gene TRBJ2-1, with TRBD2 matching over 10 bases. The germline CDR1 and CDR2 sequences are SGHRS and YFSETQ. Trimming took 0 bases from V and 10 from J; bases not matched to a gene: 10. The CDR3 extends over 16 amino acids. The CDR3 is CASSLGSSGRAGEQFF. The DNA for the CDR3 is TGCGCCAGCAGCTTGGGATCGAGCGGGAGGGCCGGCGAGCAGTTCTTC.

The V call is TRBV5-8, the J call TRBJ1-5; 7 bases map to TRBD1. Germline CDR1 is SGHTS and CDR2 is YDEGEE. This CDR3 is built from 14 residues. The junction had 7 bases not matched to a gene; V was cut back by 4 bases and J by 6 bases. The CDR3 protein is CASSLWTGAQPQHF. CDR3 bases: TGTGCCAGCAGCCTTTGGACAGGTGCTCAGCCCCAGCATTTT.

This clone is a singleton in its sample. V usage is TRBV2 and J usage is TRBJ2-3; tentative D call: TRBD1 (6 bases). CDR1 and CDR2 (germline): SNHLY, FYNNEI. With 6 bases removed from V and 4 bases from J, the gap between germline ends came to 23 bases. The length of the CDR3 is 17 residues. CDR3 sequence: CASSLAQGVNGADTQYF. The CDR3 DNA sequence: TGTGCCAGCAGCCTAGCACAGGGAGTCAACGGCGCAGATACGCAGTATTTT.

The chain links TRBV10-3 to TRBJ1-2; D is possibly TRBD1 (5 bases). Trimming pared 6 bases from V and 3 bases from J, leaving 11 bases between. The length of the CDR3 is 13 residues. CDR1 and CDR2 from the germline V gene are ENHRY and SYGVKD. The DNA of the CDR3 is TGTGCCATCAGCCGGGGACTTGACTATGGCTACACCTTC. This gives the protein CAISRGLDYGYTF.

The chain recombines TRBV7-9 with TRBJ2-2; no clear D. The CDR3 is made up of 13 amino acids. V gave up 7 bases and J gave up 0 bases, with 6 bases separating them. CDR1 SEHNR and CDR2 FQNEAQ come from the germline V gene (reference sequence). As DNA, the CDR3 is TGTGCCAGCACAGGTCCGAACACCGGGGAGCTGTTTTTT. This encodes CASTGPNTGELFF. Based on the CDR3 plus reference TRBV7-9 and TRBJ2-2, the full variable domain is DTGVSQNPRHKITKRGQNVTFRCDPISEHNRLYWYRQTLGQGPEFLTYFQNEAQLEKSRLLSDRFSAERPKGSFSTLEIQRTEQGDSAMYLCASTGPNTGELFFGEGSRLTVL.

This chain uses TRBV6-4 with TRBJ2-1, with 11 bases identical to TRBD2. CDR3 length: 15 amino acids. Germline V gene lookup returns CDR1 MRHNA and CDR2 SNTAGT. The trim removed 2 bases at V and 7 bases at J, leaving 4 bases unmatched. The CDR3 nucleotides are TGTGCCAGCAGTGACACTAGCGGGAGCCTTAATGAGCAGTTCTTC. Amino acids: CASSDTSGSLNEQFF.

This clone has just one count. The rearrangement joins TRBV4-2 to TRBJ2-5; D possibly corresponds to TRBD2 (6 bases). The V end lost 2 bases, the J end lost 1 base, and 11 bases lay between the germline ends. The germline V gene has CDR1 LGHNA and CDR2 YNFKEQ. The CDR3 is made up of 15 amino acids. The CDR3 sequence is CASSQNPSVQETQYF. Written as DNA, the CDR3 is TGTGCCAGCAGCCAAAACCCTAGCGTCCAAGAGACCCAGTACTTC.

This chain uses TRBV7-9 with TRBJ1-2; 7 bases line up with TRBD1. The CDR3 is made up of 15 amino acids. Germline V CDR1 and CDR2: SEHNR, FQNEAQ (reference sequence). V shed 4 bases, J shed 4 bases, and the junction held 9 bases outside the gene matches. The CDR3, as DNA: TGTGCCAGCAGCTCGGAAAGGGGGCTTAGCTATGGCTACACCTTC. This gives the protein CASSSERGLSYGYTF.

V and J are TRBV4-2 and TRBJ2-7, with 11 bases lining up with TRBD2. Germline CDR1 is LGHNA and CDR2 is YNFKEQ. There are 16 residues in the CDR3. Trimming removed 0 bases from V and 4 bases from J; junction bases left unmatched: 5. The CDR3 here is CASSQDGTSGSYEQYF. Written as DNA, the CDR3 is TGTGCCAGCAGCCAAGATGGGACTAGCGGATCATACGAGCAGTACTTC.

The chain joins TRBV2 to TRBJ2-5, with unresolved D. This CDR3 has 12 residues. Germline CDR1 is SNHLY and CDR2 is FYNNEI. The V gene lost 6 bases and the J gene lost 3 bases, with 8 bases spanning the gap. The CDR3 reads CASSAPEETQYF. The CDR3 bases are TGTGCCAGCAGCGCACCGGAAGAGACCCAGTACTTC.

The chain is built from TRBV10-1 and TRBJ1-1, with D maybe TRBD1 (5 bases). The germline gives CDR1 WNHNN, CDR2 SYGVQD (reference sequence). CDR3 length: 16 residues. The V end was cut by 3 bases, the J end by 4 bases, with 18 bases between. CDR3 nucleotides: TGCGCCAGCAGTGACAGGGCCGCGACCCAGATCACTGAAGCTTTCTTT. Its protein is CASSDRAATQITEAFF.